This passage covers 8 T cell receptor beta chains from one sample sequenced in a study of blood T cell repertoires in COVID-19. The repertoire was sequenced with immunoSEQ multiplex PCR; TCRdb's copy has only in-frame clones and lacks some. Of around 47,000 clones listed, roughly 71% are singletons. The specimen was peripheral blood. The receptor source for this set is an elderly man with acute or convalescent COVID-19.

This rearrangement joins TRBV5-4 to TRBJ1-6; TRBD1 agrees at 8 bases. Germline V gene lookup returns CDR1 SGHNT and CDR2 YYREEE (reference sequence). The trim removed 5 bases at V and 14 bases at J, leaving 6 bases unmatched. The CDR3 consists of 12 residues. CDR3 in DNA: TGTGCCAGCAGAACCGACAGGGGCACCCTCCACTTT. It encodes CASRTDRGTLHF. Variable domain in full (rest from reference TRBV5-4 and TRBJ1-6): ETGVTQSPTHLIKTRGQQVTLRCSSQSGHNTVSWYQQALGQGPQFIFQYYREEENGRGNFPPRFSGLQFPNYSSELNVNALELDDSALYLCASRTDRGTLHFGNGTRLTVT.

This clone has just a few counts. CDR3 nucleotides: TGTGCCAGCAGTGAGTTAGCGGGAGTTTACAATGAGCAGTTCTTC. Amino acid sequence: CASSELAGVYNEQFF. This chain links TRBV2 with TRBJ2-1; the match to TRBD2 covers 9 bases. This CDR3 has 15 amino acids. J lost 4 bases, V lost 3 bases, and 4 bases had no gene match. Per germline, CDR1 SNHLY and CDR2 FYNNEI.

The genes are TRBV5-1 and TRBJ1-5, with 8 bases identical to TRBD1. Germline CDR1 and CDR2: SGHRS and YFSETQ. The CDR3 consists of 14 residues. V trimming: 7 bases; J trimming: 6 bases; junction bases outside the gene matches: 9. The CDR3 region is CASCRTGRVQPQHF. The CDR3 bases are TGCGCCAGCTGCAGGACAGGGAGGGTTCAGCCCCAGCATTTT.

The chain joins TRBV18 to TRBJ2-2; D unclear. The germline V and J ends were trimmed by 3 bases and 4 bases, with 15 bases remaining between them. CDR1 is KGHSH, CDR2 LQKENI, per germline. This CDR3 is 16 amino acids long. The CDR3 protein is CASSPSPTRGTGELFF. CDR3 in DNA: TGTGCCAGCTCACCTTCACCGACCCGAGGCACCGGGGAGCTGTTTTTT.

The rearrangement joins TRBV7-9 to TRBJ1-5; a weak D match, TRBD1 (6 bases). The V end lost 4 bases, the J end lost 1 base, and 11 bases lay between the germline ends. CDR3 length: 15 residues. Germline CDR1 SEHNR, CDR2 FQNEAQ (reference sequence). CDR3 sequence (DNA): TGTGCCAGCAGCTCCGGGACATCGAGCAATCAGCCCCAGCATTTT. Translated: CASSSGTSSNQPQHF.

The rearrangement links TRBV6-5 to TRBJ2-2, with D possibly TRBD1 on 5 matching bases. Germline CDR1 and CDR2: MNHEY and SVGAGI. CDR3 length equals 16 residues. V lost 2 bases and J lost 3, with 13 bases in between. The CDR3 sequence is CASSYSPGWDTGELFF. The CDR3, as DNA: TGTGCCAGCAGTTACAGTCCAGGGTGGGACACCGGGGAGCTGTTTTTT.

This clone was counted once. The chain has TRBV3-1 (or the pseudogene TRBV3-2) and TRBJ2-3, with TRBD2 matching 10 bases. V was clipped by 1 base and J by 8 bases; unmatched bases: 9. The CDR3 spans 16 residues. CDR1 LGHDT and CDR2 YNNKEL come from the germline V gene (reference sequence). In DNA, the CDR3 is TGTGCCAGCAGCCAAGGGGCCTCCAGCGGGGGGGGTACGCAGTATTTT. Residues: CASSQGASSGGGTQYF.

J is TRBJ1-5 and V is TRBV27, with a tentative D call TRBD1 (5 bases). CDR3 length: 18 amino acids. With 1 base removed from V and 0 bases from J, the gap between germline ends came to 16 bases. Looked up from germline, CDR1 is MNHEY and CDR2 is SMNVEV (reference sequence). The CDR3 sequence: CASSLWGDGVGSNQPQHF. In DNA, the CDR3 is TGTGCCAGCAGTTTATGGGGCGACGGTGTAGGTAGCAATCAGCCCCAGCATTTT.